The 19 T cell receptor beta chains presented below share a single source sample, sequenced in a study of CD8 T cells in ankylosing spondylitis. Broader study findings: Among TCR beta sequences, a motif of several highly homologous variants appeared characteristic of ankylosing spondylitis blood.

TCRdb passed the 5' RACE reads through MiXCR, listing each CDR3 protein once. The profile covers over 400,000 distinct CDR3 sequences, with roughly 27% appearing a single time and approximately 1% taken by the ten largest. These TCRs are of unknown antigen specificity. The specimen sequenced was blood, either unsorted or a sorted T cell fraction (not recorded which). The receptors come from a male donor with ankylosing spondylitis.

The gene calls are TRBV7-6 and TRBJ2-7, with 8 bases aligning to TRBD1. Germline CDR1 is SGHVS and CDR2 is FNYEAQ. With V trimmed by 5 bases and J by 3 bases, 3 bases remained unmatched. The CDR3 consists of 13 residues. For the CDR3, the DNA is TGTGCCAGCAGCAGACAGGGGTTCTACGAGCAGTACTTC. Amino acid sequence: CASSRQGFYEQYF.

This chain links TRBV29-1 with TRBJ1-1; TRBD1 is a possible D gene (5 bases). From germline, CDR1 is SQVTM and CDR2 ANQGSEA. V lost 8 bases, J lost 1 base, and 8 bases lay in between. This CDR3 region has 11 residues. CDR3 nucleotides: TGCAGCCTCCAGGGGAACACTGAAGCTTTCTTT. It encodes CSLQGNTEAFF.

The sample holds a few counts of this clonotype. The chain joins TRBV5-6 to TRBJ1-6; perhaps TRBD1 as D (6 bases). The CDR3 is 14 residues long. Germline lookup yields CDR1 SGHDT and CDR2 YYEEEE. V lost 4 bases and J lost 9, with 14 bases in between. The CDR3 loop reads CASSTRGPFSPLHF. The CDR3 nucleotides read TGTGCCAGCAGCACCAGGGGACCTTTTTCACCCCTCCACTTT.

V is TRBV20-1 and J is TRBJ2-1; a weak D match, TRBD1 (5 bases). Germline lookup yields CDR1 DFQATT and CDR2 SNEGSKA (reference sequence). The ends were cut back, 0 bases at V and 0 bases at J, with 12 bases in the middle. This CDR3 comprises 16 residues. The CDR3 reads CSARDDLQGSYNEQFF. Here the CDR3 DNA reads TGCAGTGCTAGAGATGATCTCCAGGGCTCCTACAATGAGCAGTTCTTC.

The chain is built from TRBV24-1 and TRBJ2-7; maybe TRBD1 (5 bases). Germline CDR1 KGHDR, CDR2 SFDVKD. Trimming took off 1 base at V and 4 bases at J, with 10 bases between the two ends. CDR3 length: 14 amino acids. CDR3 loop: CATSDFTGLYEQYV. In DNA, the CDR3 is TGTGCCACCAGTGATTTTACAGGCCTTTACGAGCAGTACGTC.

The J gene is TRBJ1-5, the V gene TRBV20-1; D is possibly TRBD1 (6 bases). Germline loops: CDR1 DFQATT, CDR2 SNEGSKA (reference sequence). V shed 6 bases and J shed 4 bases, with 16 bases lying between them. The CDR3 runs to 14 residues. The CDR3 region has the DNA TGCAGTGCCAACACCGGACAGCCAAATCAGCCCCAGCATTTT. Translated, it gives CSANTGQPNQPQHF.

The chain has TRBV11-2 and TRBJ2-1; TRBD2 is a possible D gene (6 bases). This CDR3 contains 16 residues. Germline-derived CDR1 and CDR2 are SGHAT and FQNNGV. Trimming cost V 5 bases and J 5 bases, with 19 bases left between them. The CDR3 region is CASSPYSGTQNNEQFF. The CDR3 DNA reads TGTGCCAGCAGCCCGTACTCCGGGACTCAGAACAATGAGCAGTTCTTC.

This clonotype was picked up many times. The chain carries TRBV6-1 and TRBJ1-2; possible D gene TRBD1, 6 bases. The CDR3 has 15 residues. CDR1 and CDR2 from the germline V gene are MNHNS and SASEGT. V lost 2 bases and J lost 4, with 14 bases in between. The CDR3, as DNA: TGTGCCAGCAGTGAATCGGTGGGGGCAGGCTATGGCTACACCTTC. It is translated as CASSESVGAGYGYTF.

This clonotype was counted at least ten times. V and J are TRBV5-1 and TRBJ1-4; D may be TRBD1 (5 bases). The V end lost 0 bases, the J end lost 6 bases, and 9 bases lay between the germline ends. CDR1 and CDR2 from the germline V gene are SGHRS and YFSETQ. CDR3 length: 14 residues. The chain's CDR3 is CASSLVQGDEKLFF. The DNA of the CDR3 is TGCGCCAGCAGCTTGGTTCAGGGTGATGAAAAACTGTTTTTT.

This clonotype was recorded a few times. The J gene is TRBJ2-1, the V gene TRBV20-1, with 10 bases that match TRBD2. Germline V lookup: CDR1 DFQATT, CDR2 SNEGSKA (reference sequence). The junction had 1 base not matched to a gene; V was cut back by 0 bases and J by 8 bases. This CDR3 is 13 amino acids long. CDR3 region: CSARDLAGDEQFF. The CDR3 region has the DNA TGCAGTGCTAGAGATCTAGCGGGAGATGAGCAGTTCTTC.

This CDR3 reads CAISRENTEAFF. The CDR3 coding sequence is TGTGCCATCAGCAGGGAGAACACTGAAGCTTTCTTT. The chain carries TRBV10-3 and TRBJ1-1, with D tentatively TRBD1 (5 bases). Germline lookup yields CDR1 ENHRY and CDR2 SYGVKD. The CDR3 runs 12 residues. The V end lost 6 bases, the J end lost 1 base, and 6 bases lay between the germline ends.

This rearrangement joins TRBV5-1 to TRBJ2-1, with TRBD2 identical over 7 bases. Germline CDR1 reads SGHRS; CDR2 reads YFSETQ. This CDR3 has 14 residues. The V gene end was trimmed by 4 bases and the J gene end by 2 bases; junction bases not matched to a gene: 3. The CDR3 DNA is TGCGCCAGCAGCGCTAGCGGAGCCTACAATGAGCAGTTCTTC. The encoded protein is CASSASGAYNEQFF.

This clonotype was picked up a small number of times. The chain joins TRBV30 to TRBJ2-1; TRBD2 matches 9 bases. Germline V CDR1 and CDR2: GTSNPN, SVGIG (reference sequence). V shed 3 bases, J shed 12 bases, and the junction held 12 bases outside the gene matches. The CDR3 has 14 amino acids. The chain's CDR3 is CAWSAGASGNRQFF. CDR3 nucleotides: TGTGCCTGGAGCGCCGGGGCTAGCGGGAATAGGCAGTTCTTC.

The rearrangement links TRBV5-1 to TRBJ2-2, with 9 nucleotides matching TRBD2. After removal of 2 bases from V and 6 bases from J, the junction contained 11 bases not matched to a gene. Germline lookup yields CDR1 SGHRS and CDR2 YFSETQ. This CDR3 comprises 17 residues. The CDR3 loop reads CASSFGNSGRDAGELFF. Here the CDR3 DNA reads TGCGCCAGCAGCTTTGGAAATAGCGGGAGAGATGCCGGGGAGCTGTTTTTT.

CDR3 DNA sequence: TGTGCCAGCAGCTCCGGGACAGCGATCCCTGGAAACACCATATATTTT. Protein product: CASSSGTAIPGNTIYF. The chain couples TRBV6-1 to TRBJ1-3; 7 bases agree with TRBD1. Per germline, CDR1 MNHNS and CDR2 SASEGT. V was clipped by 6 bases and J by 2 bases; unmatched bases: 10. The CDR3 is 16 amino acids.

The genes are TRBV29-1 and TRBJ1-1; D is ambiguous. The germline gives CDR1 SQVTM, CDR2 ANQGSEA. V lost 8 bases and J 1 base, leaving 5 bases between the germline ends. CDR3 size: 10 residues. The CDR3 DNA reads as TGCAGCAAAGAGAACACTGAAGCTTTCTTT. This translates into CSKENTEAFF. Full variable domain (remainder filled in from reference TRBV29-1 and TRBJ1-1): SAVISQKPSRDICQRGTSLTIQCQVDSQVTMMFWYRQQPGQSLTLIATANQGSEATYESGFVIDKFPISRPNLTFSTLTVSNMSPEDSSIYLCSKENTEAFFGQGTRLTVV.

V is TRBV7-2 and J is TRBJ2-1, with a tentative D call TRBD2 (6 bases). The CDR3 has 16 residues. CDR1 is SGHTA and CDR2 is FQGNSA in the germline V gene. Trimming left V 7 bases short and J 5 bases short, with 21 bases between. The CDR3 here is CASIMDGGSWNNEQFF. The CDR3 nucleotides read TGTGCCAGCATCATGGACGGAGGGTCTTGGAACAATGAGCAGTTCTTC.

This clonotype was seen many times. The chain combines TRBV29-1 with TRBJ2-2; unclear D gene. The CDR3 is made up of 14 amino acids. Trimming removed 0 bases at V and 4 bases at J, with 9 bases between. Germline V gives CDR1 SQVTM, CDR2 ANQGSEA. The CDR3 DNA is TGCAGCGTTGAAGAGGGGATCCGCACCGGGGAGCTGTTTTTT. Translation gives CSVEEGIRTGELFF.

The J gene is TRBJ1-1, the V gene TRBV12-3 or TRBV12-4; the match to TRBD1 covers 9 bases. Trimming at V came to 6 bases and at J to 2 bases, leaving 7 bases not matched to a gene. This CDR3 spans 15 amino acids. Here the CDR3 DNA reads TGTGCCAGCAGGGATACGACAGGGGGTAACACTGAAGCTTTCTTT. It codes for CASRDTTGGNTEAFF.